Described below is a single TCR beta chain sequence and its context. These data belong to a study of blood T cell repertoires in COVID-19. In the authors' workflow: Reference gene primer amplification yielded estimated nucleated cell counts. Repertoires were generated with immunoSEQ multiplex PCR, while TCRdb's copy carries only in-frame clones and drops some. The V and J calls and clone size are taken from that table; D and trimming were inferred from the DNA. The profile shows 180,000 or so clones, 85% to 90% of them singletons. V shed 4 bases and J 6 bases; nucleotides not matched to a gene: 6. Germline loops: CDR1 SGHRS, CDR2 YFSETQ. The CDR3 runs 14 residues.

The chain uses TRBV5-1 and TRBJ1-4; TRBD1 aligns across 7 bases. This TCR was recovered from a young man with active or convalescent COVID-19. Source material: peripheral blood. The DNA for the CDR3 is TGCGCCAGCAGCCTTGACAGGGAAGATGAAAAACTGTTTTTT. As protein: CASSLDREDEKLFF.